The source of this T cell receptor (beta chain) is a study of Ad26.COV2.S vaccination and SARS-CoV-2 variants. The study's findings and limits: In vaccinated individuals, spike-specific CD8+ and CD4+ T cell responses reportedly displayed substantial breadth.

Points on this clone: Its target is unknown.

V was clipped by 2 bases and J by 0 bases; unmatched bases: 3. This CDR3 contains 17 residues. Germline V gives CDR1 KGHDR, CDR2 SFDVKD. Sequencing was performed with immunoSEQ multiplex PCR; in TCRdb, only in-frame clones are kept and a portion is missing. In the table there are 300,000 to 450,000 clones, more than 75% of which are singletons. Treatment here: some 19 received Ad26.COV2.S at low or high dose, single or two shots; about five received placebo; per-sample allocation not given. Sampling was performed 63 days after the first vaccine or placebo injection. Sequences were derived from peripheral blood, sampled in a trial of Ad26.COV2.S vaccine versus placebo. The chain couples TRBV24-1 to TRBJ2-1; 10 bases line up with TRBD2. The sequence came from a person aged 18-60 years who received the Ad26.COV2.S COVID-19 vaccine or a placebo. DNA for the CDR3: TGTGCCACCAGTGATTGGGCTAGCGGGAGCTCCTACAATGAGCAGTTCTTC. This gives the protein CATSDWASGSSYNEQFF.